This TCR beta chain stems from a study of CD8+CD57+ T cells in acquired aplastic anemia. Study-level points and caveats: A significant difference in CD8+ Simpson's diversity between patients and controls was not found.

CDR3 and TCR beta VDJ profiling relied on genomic DNA as the template. One entry per CDR3 protein results from TCRdb running MiXCR on the reads. The sample includes roughly 290,000 distinct CDR3 sequences, 45% to 65% seen only once; the top ten take around 1.3%. For this clonotype: Its antigen is as yet unknown.

All sequencing subjects had displayed CD8+CD57+ cell expansion on flow cytometry. Blood came from patients not yet given any therapy. V lost 4 bases to trimming and J lost 2 bases; unmatched junction nucleotides: 10. The CDR3 contains 16 residues. Germline values: CDR1 DFQATT, CDR2 SNEGSKA (reference sequence). The J gene is TRBJ2-1, the V gene TRBV20-1; 8 positions agree with TRBD2. The sequenced material came from sorted CD4+, CD8+, or CD8+CD57+ T cells (not recorded which) from PBMCs. This TCR was sampled from a human donor with aplastic anemia. CDR3 in DNA: TGCAGTGCTACACCCTATCGGGGGGGGACCTACAATGAGCAGTTCTTC. This codes for CSATPYRGGTYNEQFF.